Presented here are 32 T cell receptor beta chains from one specimen sequenced in a study of T cell repertoires in cytomegalovirus infection. TCRdb reprocessed the reads via MiXCR and lists one record per CDR3 protein. The table shows around 120,000 distinct CDR3 sequences, with 20% to 30% occurring only once. No antigen has been identified for these receptors. Sequenced material: PBMCs, sequenced either directly or after in vitro stimulation (not recorded which). The receptors were gathered from a human donor in good health (CMV status not recorded). Some clones in this sample may be carry-over from other donors' samples.

Only a few counts were recorded for this clonotype. The chain links TRBV29-1 to TRBJ2-4; 8 bases agree with TRBD1. CDR3 size: 12 residues. V shed 7 bases and J 7 bases; nucleotides not matched to a gene: 6. CDR1 SQVTM and CDR2 ANQGSEA come from the germline V gene. The CDR3 region is CSASTGANIQYF. In nucleotides, the CDR3 is TGCAGCGCCTCGACAGGGGCGAACATTCAGTACTTC.

The chain uses TRBV24-1 and TRBJ2-1; 9 bases line up with TRBD2. With V trimmed by 4 bases and J by 6 bases, 12 bases remained unmatched. CDR1 and CDR2 (germline): KGHDR, SFDVKD. The CDR3 contains 17 residues. In nucleotides, the CDR3 is TGTGCCACCAGTGACCCGATAGCGGGAGCAGGCCGCAATGAGCAGTTCTTC. Protein product: CATSDPIAGAGRNEQFF.

This clonotype was observed a handful of times. The rearrangement uses TRBV11-2 and TRBJ2-1, with 10 bases fitting TRBD2. CDR1 and CDR2 from the germline V gene are SGHAT and FQNNGV. V dropped 2 bases and J dropped 7; count of bases not matched to a gene: 5. The CDR3 loop spans 15 amino acids. CDR3 in DNA: TGTGCCAGCAGCTTATTAGCGGGAGGAAGTAATGAGCAGTTCTTC. This gives the protein CASSLLAGGSNEQFF.

V is TRBV9 and J is TRBJ2-2; D may be TRBD1 (6 bases). The CDR3 is made up of 13 amino acids. Germline CDR1 reads SGDLS; CDR2 reads YYNGEE. Trimming removed 3 bases at V and 6 bases at J, with 9 bases between. This CDR3 reads CASSETGSGELFF. CDR3 coding DNA: TGTGCCAGCAGCGAAACAGGGTCCGGGGAGCTGTTTTTT.

This clonotype has more than one count but fewer than ten. V usage is TRBV24-1 and J usage is TRBJ2-1; D unclear. Trimming shortened V by 4 bases and J by 6 bases, and 12 bases separated the two germline ends. This CDR3 region has 14 residues. Germline CDR1 and CDR2: KGHDR and SFDVKD. The CDR3: CATSDLYRGNEQFF. The CDR3, as DNA: TGTGCCACCAGTGACCTATATAGAGGCAATGAGCAGTTCTTC.

This clonotype occurred many times. The chain links TRBV12-3 or TRBV12-4 to TRBJ1-2; D gene unclear. CDR3 length: 13 residues. V was cut by 3 bases and J by 8 bases, with 13 bases left in between. CDR3 in DNA: TGTGCCAGCAGTTTGAAGTCGGGCTCGGGCTACACCTTC. This translates into CASSLKSGSGYTF.

The gene calls are TRBV7-6 and TRBJ2-7; no reliable D call. The CDR3 runs 12 residues. The V end lost 10 bases, the J end lost 3 bases, and 13 bases lay between the germline ends. The germline V gene has CDR1 SGHVS and CDR2 FNYEAQ. The CDR3 coding sequence is TGTGCCACCGGGTACAACGTCTACGAGCAGTACTTC. It translates to CATGYNVYEQYF.

This chain joins TRBV20-1 and TRBJ1-1, with D unclear. Trimming stripped 0 bases from V and 1 base from J, with 12 bases between. The germline gives CDR1 DFQATT, CDR2 SNEGSKA (reference sequence). The CDR3 is made up of 15 amino acids. In DNA form, the CDR3 reads TGCAGTGCTAGAGATTTGAACTCATCGAACACTGAAGCTTTCTTT. Translating gives CSARDLNSSNTEAFF.

The table lists this clonotype with a few counts. The chain combines TRBV6-5 with TRBJ1-2; no clear D. The V end was cut by 7 bases, the J end by 8 bases, with 20 bases between. Germline V gene sequence: CDR1 MNHEY, CDR2 SVGAGI. The CDR3 totals 14 residues. CDR3 sequence: CASKLVSISEGYTF. In nucleotides, the CDR3 is TGTGCCAGCAAATTAGTATCCATTAGTGAAGGCTACACCTTC.

This clonotype was detected a few times. The chain is built from TRBV28 and TRBJ1-5; weak D call: TRBD1 (5 bases). Trimming stripped 7 bases from V and 3 bases from J, with 13 bases between. CDR3 size: 14 residues. CDR1 is MDHEN, CDR2 SYDVKM, per germline. This chain's CDR3 is CASTQDSPNQPQHF. DNA of the CDR3: TGTGCCAGCACCCAAGACAGCCCCAATCAGCCCCAGCATTTT.

This clonotype was counted ten times or more. The rearrangement links TRBV7-2 to TRBJ1-3, with D uncertain. The germline V and J ends were trimmed by 5 bases and 0 bases, with 11 bases remaining between them. The germline CDR1 and CDR2 sequences are SGHTA and FQGNSA. The CDR3 extends over 15 amino acids. CDR3 nucleotide sequence: TGTGCCAGCAGCCCCCGACTGCGCTCTGGAAACACCATATATTTT. As protein: CASSPRLRSGNTIYF.

This clonotype was observed a few times. The chain combines TRBV28 with TRBJ2-7, with 9 bases that match TRBD2. The CDR3 has 12 amino acids. V was pared by 5 bases and J by 6 bases, with 2 bases of the junction left unmatched. CDR1 MDHEN and CDR2 SYDVKM come from the germline V gene. The CDR3 nucleotides are TGTGCCAGCAGTAAAGCGGGAGGCGAGCAGTACTTC. Protein sequence: CASSKAGGEQYF. Full variable domain (remainder filled in from reference TRBV28 and TRBJ2-7): DVKVTQSSRYLVKRTGEKVFLECVQDMDHENMFWYRQDPGLGLRLIYFSYDVKMKEKGDIPEGYSVSREKKERFSLILESASTNQTSMYLCASSKAGGEQYFGPGTRLTVT.

There are a few counts of this clonotype. The rearrangement joins TRBV4-3 to TRBJ2-2; D is possibly TRBD1 (6 bases). CDR3 size: 14 residues. Per the germline V gene, CDR1 is LGHNA and CDR2 is YSLEER. The germline V and J ends were trimmed by 1 base and 6 bases, with 9 bases remaining between them. CDR3 amino acids: CASSQGTASGELFF. The CDR3 region has the DNA TGCGCCAGCAGCCAAGGGACAGCCTCCGGGGAGCTGTTTTTT.

The V and J genes are TRBV11-1 and TRBJ1-1; no reliable D call. Germline V gene data show CDR1 as SGHAT and CDR2 as FQDESV (reference sequence). V lost 4 bases and J lost 0, with 9 bases in between. CDR3 size: 14 residues. The chain's CDR3 is CASSSPVMNTEAFF. CDR3 DNA sequence: TGTGCCAGCAGCTCTCCAGTGATGAACACTGAAGCTTTCTTT. Combining the CDR3 with reference TRBV11-1 and TRBJ1-1 gives the whole variable domain EAEVAQSPRYKITEKSQAVAFWCDPISGHATLYWYRQILGQGPELLVQFQDESVVDDSQLPKDRFSAERLKGVDSTLKIQPAELGDSAMYLCASSSPVMNTEAFFGQGTRLTVV.

The chain carries TRBV7-2 and TRBJ2-2, with D uncertain. CDR3 size: 13 residues. CDR1 is SGHTA, CDR2 FQGNSA, per germline. The V end was cut by 0 bases, the J end by 7 bases, with 6 bases between. The CDR3 region has the DNA TGTACCAGCAGCTTAGCGTGGGGCGGGGAGCTGTTTTTT. Translation gives CTSSLAWGGELFF.

This clonotype has a count of ten or more. The chain employs TRBV7-2 and TRBJ2-3; possibly TRBD1 or TRBD2 for D (5 bases each). This CDR3 is 16 amino acids long. The V end lost 5 bases, the J end lost 0 bases, and 15 bases lay between the germline ends. Per the germline V gene, CDR1 is SGHTA and CDR2 is FQGNSA. The CDR3 sequence is CASSIGRGRSTDTQYF. CDR3 bases: TGTGCCAGCAGCATAGGACGGGGCAGGAGCACAGATACGCAGTATTTT.

The J gene is TRBJ2-3, the V gene TRBV20-1; D might be TRBD2 (6 bases). CDR1 DFQATT and CDR2 SNEGSKA come from the germline V gene (reference sequence). Trimming removed 0 bases from V and 5 bases from J, with 12 bases in between. The CDR3 spans 14 residues. In nucleotides, the CDR3 is TGCAGTGCTAGAGATATAGCGGACCTAGATACGCAGTATTTT. It is translated as CSARDIADLDTQYF.

This clonotype has only a few counts. The V call is TRBV7-2, the J call TRBJ2-2; D uncertain. The CDR3 is 12 residues long. The germline V and J ends were trimmed by 3 bases and 7 bases, with 6 bases remaining between them. Germline V CDR1 and CDR2: SGHTA, FQGNSA. This CDR3 is CASSFEYGELFF. CDR3 bases: TGTGCCAGCAGCTTCGAATACGGGGAGCTGTTTTTT.

This clonotype appeared many times. The J gene is TRBJ2-5, the V gene TRBV7-8; maybe TRBD1 (6 bases). Between the trimmed V and J ends, which lost 4 bases and 3 bases, there was a span of 18 bases. The germline CDR1 and CDR2 sequences are SGHVS and FQNEAQ. CDR3 length equals 16 residues. In DNA form, the CDR3 reads TGTGCCAGCAGCTCACTAAGATGGGACACCAAAGAGACCCAGTACTTC. The encoded protein is CASSSLRWDTKETQYF.

The genes are TRBV9 and TRBJ2-1, with 7 bases identical to TRBD1. The CDR3 is made up of 15 amino acids. The trim removed 3 bases at V and 1 base at J, leaving 4 bases unmatched. The germline CDR1 and CDR2 sequences are SGDLS and YYNGEE. The CDR3 is CASSAGTVSYNEQFF. CDR3 coding DNA: TGTGCCAGCAGCGCCGGGACAGTGTCCTACAATGAGCAGTTCTTC. The full variable domain, in which reference TRBV9 and TRBJ2-1 provide the parts outside the CDR3, is DSGVTQTPKHLITATGQRVTLRCSPRSGDLSVYWYQQSLDQGLQFLIQYYNGEERAKGNILERFSAQQFPDLHSELNLSSLELGDSALYFCASSAGTVSYNEQFFGPGTRLTVL.

The V gene is TRBV11-3, the J gene TRBJ2-1; D possibly corresponds to TRBD2 (7 bases). The length of the CDR3 is 16 residues. Looked up from germline, CDR1 is SGHNT and CDR2 is YENEEA. V lost 0 bases, J lost 9 bases, and 18 bases lay in between. The CDR3 protein is CASSLDPVTRGGEQFF. The CDR3 DNA reads as TGTGCCAGCAGCTTAGATCCCGTGACTAGGGGGGGTGAGCAGTTCTTC.

The rearrangement links TRBV12-3 or TRBV12-4 to TRBJ2-5; 13 nucleotides agree with TRBD2. CDR3 size: 19 residues. The ends lost 0 bases at V and 5 bases at J; junction bases unmatched: 12. CDR3 bases: TGTGCCAGCAGTTTAGCTGGGACTAGCGGGACCCCGGCGTCGGAGACCCAGTACTTC. Translation gives CASSLAGTSGTPASETQYF.

The gene calls are TRBV29-1 and TRBJ2-1; 7 bases agree with TRBD2. The germline CDR1 and CDR2 sequences are SQVTM and ANQGSEA. The CDR3 totals 15 residues. Losses at the gene ends were 1 base for V and 0 bases for J; bases not matched to a gene: 3. CDR3 region: CSVEGREHSYNEQFF. In nucleotides, the CDR3 is TGCAGCGTTGAAGGGCGGGAGCACTCCTACAATGAGCAGTTCTTC.

This clonotype was counted at least ten times. The chain uses TRBV28 and TRBJ2-1, with D perhaps matching TRBD1 (5 bases). The CDR3 loop spans 14 amino acids. With 10 bases removed from V and 1 base from J, the gap between germline ends came to 14 bases. Per the germline V gene, CDR1 is MDHEN and CDR2 is SYDVKM. CDR3: CATRQLLSYNEQFF. CDR3 bases: TGTGCCACGAGACAGCTTCTTTCCTACAATGAGCAGTTCTTC.

The chain couples TRBV5-5 to TRBJ1-2; 10 bases are a match to TRBD1. J lost 3 bases, V lost 2 bases, and 4 bases had no gene match. This CDR3 is built from 15 residues. Germline V CDR1 and CDR2: SGHKS, YYEKEE (reference sequence). The CDR3 sequence: CASSFTGTGDYGYTF. The CDR3 DNA is TGTGCCAGCAGCTTTACCGGGACAGGGGACTATGGCTACACCTTC. The whole variable domain, filled in from reference TRBV5-5 and TRBJ1-2, reads DAGVTQSPTHLIKTRGQQVTLRCSPISGHKSVSWYQQVLGQGPQFIFQYYEKEERGRGNFPDRFSARQFPNYSSELNVNALLLGDSALYLCASSFTGTGDYGYTFGSGTRLTVV.

The rearrangement links TRBV11-3 to TRBJ2-5; possibly TRBD2 for D (6 bases). The CDR3 is made up of 15 amino acids. Germline V lookup: CDR1 SGHNT, CDR2 YENEEA. Trimming removed 5 bases from V and 5 bases from J, with 18 bases in between. The DNA for the CDR3 is TGTGCCAGCAGCCCCAATCTAGCGAATGTGGAGACCCAGTACTTC. This sequence encodes CASSPNLANVETQYF.

The rearrangement uses TRBV7-2 and TRBJ2-5; 10 nucleotides match TRBD1. J lost 5 bases, V lost 4 bases, and 1 base had no gene match. Germline V lookup: CDR1 SGHTA, CDR2 FQGNSA. CDR3 length equals 13 residues. This CDR3 reads CASSWDRGETQYF. The CDR3 DNA reads TGTGCCAGCAGCTGGGACAGGGGTGAGACCCAGTACTTC.

This chain joins TRBV5-6 and TRBJ1-1; tentative D call: TRBD1 (5 bases). The germline gives CDR1 SGHDT, CDR2 YYEEEE. V was trimmed by 2 bases and J by 10 bases, leaving 27 bases between them. This CDR3 is built from 17 residues. The CDR3 nucleotides read TGTGCCAGCAGCTTTATTGGGGCCCGAGGAGGCGCGCCGGGAGCTTTCTTT. Protein: CASSFIGARGGAPGAFF.

CDR3 sequence: CASSETRTGFGNTIYF. The CDR3 nucleotides are TGTGCCAGCAGCGAAACCCGGACAGGGTTCGGAAACACCATATATTTT. V usage is TRBV12-3 or TRBV12-4 and J usage is TRBJ1-3; 8 bases match TRBD1. With V trimmed by 6 bases and J by 4 bases, 11 bases remained unmatched. This CDR3 has 16 residues.

In its sample, this clonotype is medium-sized. The genes are TRBV7-2 and TRBJ1-6; D remains unclear. Germline V gene data show CDR1 as SGHTA and CDR2 as FQGNSA. The V gene lost 2 bases and the J gene lost 7 bases, with 6 bases spanning the gap. The CDR3 consists of 13 residues. For the CDR3, the DNA is TGTGCCAGCAGCTTATGGAGAAATTCACCCCTCCACTTT. Translating it yields CASSLWRNSPLHF.

V gene TRBV20-1 combines with J gene TRBJ2-5, with 8 bases identical to TRBD2. The CDR3 consists of 15 residues. Germline CDR1 DFQATT, CDR2 SNEGSKA (reference sequence). J lost 4 bases, V lost 4 bases, and 11 bases had no gene match. The CDR3 spells CSATPHSGSGETQYF. CDR3 nucleotides: TGCAGTGCTACCCCCCACAGCGGGAGTGGAGAGACCCAGTACTTC.

At least ten counts were recorded for this clonotype. The chain uses TRBV19 and TRBJ1-1, with D perhaps TRBD1 (5 bases). V was pared by 7 bases and J by 4 bases, with 13 bases between. The CDR3 loop spans 13 amino acids. Germline assignment: CDR1 LNHDA and CDR2 SQIVND (reference sequence). The CDR3 is CASKQGPATEAFF. CDR3 sequence (DNA): TGTGCCAGTAAGCAGGGTCCGGCCACTGAAGCTTTCTTT.